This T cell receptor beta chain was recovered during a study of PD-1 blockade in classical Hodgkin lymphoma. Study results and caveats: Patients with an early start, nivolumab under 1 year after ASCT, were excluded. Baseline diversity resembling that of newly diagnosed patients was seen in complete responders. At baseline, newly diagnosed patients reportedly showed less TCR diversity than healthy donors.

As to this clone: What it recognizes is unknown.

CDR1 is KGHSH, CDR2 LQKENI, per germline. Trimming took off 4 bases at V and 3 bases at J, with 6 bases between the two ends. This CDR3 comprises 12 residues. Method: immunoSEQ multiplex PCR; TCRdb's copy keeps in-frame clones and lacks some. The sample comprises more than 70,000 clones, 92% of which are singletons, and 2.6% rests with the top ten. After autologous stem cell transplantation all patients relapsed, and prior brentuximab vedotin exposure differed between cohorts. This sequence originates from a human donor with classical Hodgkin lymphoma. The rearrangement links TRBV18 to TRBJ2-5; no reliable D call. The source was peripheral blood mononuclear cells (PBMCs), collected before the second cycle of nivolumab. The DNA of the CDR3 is TGTGCCAGCTCACTGATAGAAGAGACCCAGTACTTC. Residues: CASSLIEETQYF.